Described below is a single T cell receptor beta chain sequence and its context. The data derive from a study of shared T cell receptors in the human thymus. Trimming at V came to 6 bases and at J to 3 bases, leaving 10 bases not matched to a gene. This CDR3 is 16 amino acids long. The germline V gene encodes CDR1 MGHDK and CDR2 SYGVNS. Generated by immunoSEQ multiplex PCR, the TCRdb table keeps only in-frame clones and is missing some. The table includes 640,000 or so clones, more than 75% detected once. These sequences were also reported in another study, on human thymus T cells. Per that study: Donation came from healthy Finnish infants having corrective surgery for congenital heart defects.

This sequence joins TRBV25-1 and TRBJ2-1; 8 nucleotides line up with TRBD2. The receptor's source is a boy younger than two with a congenital heart defect. The specimen sequenced was thymocytes. CDR3 loop: CASRKHTSGGYNEQFF. DNA of the CDR3: TGTGCCAGCAGGAAACATACTAGCGGAGGCTACAATGAGCAGTTCTTC.